The 3 T cell receptor beta chains presented below share a single source sample, sequenced in a study of regulatory T cells in long-lasting Graves disease (dated by TCRdb to 2020 to 2022). This specimen's time point label, interpreted: newly diagnosed GD, antithyroid drugs for less than 3 months. For both TCR sequencing and RNA sequencing, RNA was extracted from PBMCs using TRIzol. The method behind the library was multiplex PCR. This sample was sequenced with an Illumina HiSeq 4000. To build TCR beta libraries, CDR3 regions were amplified by Arm-PCR using iRepertoire HTBI primers. TCRdb reanalyzed the raw reads on its own, using fastp at Q25 for trimming and MiXCR for clone calling, and kept in-frame beta chains. Each entry merges the rows of one CDR3 protein and shows their most common DNA and genes. This sample is represented by under 700,000 distinct CDR3 sequences; roughly 16% of them were singletons. The ten largest clones take up around 25% of the sample.

These data were also filed under a second study, of T cells in Graves' hyperthyroidism and ophthalmopathy.

The material sequenced was peripheral blood mononuclear cells (PBMCs), taken at new diagnosis, from a patient treated with antithyroid drugs. These TCRs come from a woman between 40 and 65 years old with Graves disease. Donor details come from another sample of the same person, matched by shared clones.

The table lists this clonotype with many counts. The chain employs TRBV13 and TRBJ2-7; tentative D call: TRBD1 (6 bases). In germline, CDR1 is PRHDT, CDR2 FYEKMQ (reference sequence). The CDR3 extends over 13 amino acids. V dropped 6 bases and J dropped 3 bases, with 12 bases sitting between them. The CDR3 reads CASRVRDNYEQYF. The DNA of the CDR3 is TGTGCCAGCAGGGTCCGGGACAACTACGAGCAGTACTTC.

DNA for the CDR3: TGCAGTGCTAGAGACGCTAGGCAGTCTGGAAACACCATATATTTT. This gives the protein CSARDARQSGNTIYF. The V gene is TRBV20-1, the J gene TRBJ1-3; no definite D call. The CDR3 is 15 residues long. Germline V lookup: CDR1 DFQATT, CDR2 SNEGSKA (reference sequence). V was trimmed by 0 bases and J by 1 base, leaving 10 bases between them.

This clonotype was recorded many times. The chain couples TRBV18 to TRBJ1-5; D not resolved. Between the trimmed V and J ends, which lost 4 bases and 4 bases, there was a span of 14 bases. The CDR3 has 15 amino acids. CDR1 and CDR2 (germline): KGHSH, LQKENI. Written as DNA, the CDR3 is TGTGCCAGCTCACGAAGGGATTCCCCGAATCAGCCCCAGCATTTT. This gives the protein CASSRRDSPNQPQHF.